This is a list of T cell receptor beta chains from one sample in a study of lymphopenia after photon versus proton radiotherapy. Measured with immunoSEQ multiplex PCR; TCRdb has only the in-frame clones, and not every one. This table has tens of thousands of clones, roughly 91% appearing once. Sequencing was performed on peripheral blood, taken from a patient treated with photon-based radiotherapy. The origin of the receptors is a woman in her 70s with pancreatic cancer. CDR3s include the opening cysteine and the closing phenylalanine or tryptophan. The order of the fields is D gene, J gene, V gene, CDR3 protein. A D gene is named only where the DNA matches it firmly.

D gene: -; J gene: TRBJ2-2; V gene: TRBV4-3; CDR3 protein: CASSQEGLANTGELFF
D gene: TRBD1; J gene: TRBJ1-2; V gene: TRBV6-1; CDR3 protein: CASSGTGGPLRGYTF
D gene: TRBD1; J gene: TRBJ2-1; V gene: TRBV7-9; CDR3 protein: CASSSGTDNEQFF
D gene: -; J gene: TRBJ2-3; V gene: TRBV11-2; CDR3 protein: CASSPFQARRLDRDTQYF
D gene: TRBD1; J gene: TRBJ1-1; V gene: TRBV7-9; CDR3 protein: CASSLAGQLNTEAFF
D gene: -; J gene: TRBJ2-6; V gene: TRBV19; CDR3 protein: CASSPGGPSAGANVLTF
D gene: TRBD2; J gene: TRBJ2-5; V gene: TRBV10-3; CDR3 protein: CAISETGAGGQETQYF
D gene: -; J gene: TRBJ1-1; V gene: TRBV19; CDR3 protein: CASSYRNTEAFF
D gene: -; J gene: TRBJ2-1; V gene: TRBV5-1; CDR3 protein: CASSFGSRAIYNEQFF
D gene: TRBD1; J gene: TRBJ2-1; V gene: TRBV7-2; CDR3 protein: CASSPGTEYNEQFF
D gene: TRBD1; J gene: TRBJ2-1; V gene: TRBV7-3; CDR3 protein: CASSPQGDNEQFF
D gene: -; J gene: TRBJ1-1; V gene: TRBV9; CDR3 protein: CASSVASVNTEAFF
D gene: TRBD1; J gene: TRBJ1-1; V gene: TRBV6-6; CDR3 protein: CASRMGQLNTEAFF
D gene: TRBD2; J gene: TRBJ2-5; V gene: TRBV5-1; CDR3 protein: CASSWRTSGSVETQYF
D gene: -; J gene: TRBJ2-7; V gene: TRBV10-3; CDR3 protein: CAISGLRGGDYEQYF
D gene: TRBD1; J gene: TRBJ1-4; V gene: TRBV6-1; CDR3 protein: CASSEQTGGNEKLFF
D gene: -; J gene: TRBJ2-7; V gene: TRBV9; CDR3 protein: CASSVRTGRPYEQYF
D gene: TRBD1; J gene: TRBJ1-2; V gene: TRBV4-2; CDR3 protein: CASSQVGQGHYGYTF
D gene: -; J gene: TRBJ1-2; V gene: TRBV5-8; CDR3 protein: CASSLKHGYTF
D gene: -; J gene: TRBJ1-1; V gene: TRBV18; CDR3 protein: CASSPPPGAMAFF
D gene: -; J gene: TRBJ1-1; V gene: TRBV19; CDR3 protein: CASSPTREMNTEAFF
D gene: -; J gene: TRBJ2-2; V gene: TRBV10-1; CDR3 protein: CARTRGWGPYTGELFF
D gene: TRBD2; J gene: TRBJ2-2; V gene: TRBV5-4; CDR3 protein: CASSEKRTSGVGELFF
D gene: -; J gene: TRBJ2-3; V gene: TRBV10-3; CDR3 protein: CATGYTDTQYF
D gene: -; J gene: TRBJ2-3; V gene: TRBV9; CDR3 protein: CASTRLDSTDTQYF
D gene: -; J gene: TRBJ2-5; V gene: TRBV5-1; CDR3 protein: CASSLLGDQETQYF
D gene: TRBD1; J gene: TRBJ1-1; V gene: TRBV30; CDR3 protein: CAWSPTTGQMNTEAFF
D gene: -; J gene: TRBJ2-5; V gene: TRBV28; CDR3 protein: CASSRHVGAFGTQYF
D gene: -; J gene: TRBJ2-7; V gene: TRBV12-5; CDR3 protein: CASGLTQGTEQYF
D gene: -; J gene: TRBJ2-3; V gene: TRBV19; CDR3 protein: CASSIGRMTDTQYF
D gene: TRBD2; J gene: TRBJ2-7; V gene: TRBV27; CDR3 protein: CASSPGLAGGGEQYF
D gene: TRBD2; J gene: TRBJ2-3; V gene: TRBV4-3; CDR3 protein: CASSQERTSGSRTQYF
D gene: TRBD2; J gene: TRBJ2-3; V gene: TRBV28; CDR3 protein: CASSLIGLAGAIDTQYF
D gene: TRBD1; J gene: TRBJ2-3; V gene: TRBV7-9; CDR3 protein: CASSLGRTGLDTQYF
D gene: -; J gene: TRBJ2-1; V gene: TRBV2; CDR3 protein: CASSAERFQAHNEQFF
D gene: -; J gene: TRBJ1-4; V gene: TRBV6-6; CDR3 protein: CASSFNEKLFF
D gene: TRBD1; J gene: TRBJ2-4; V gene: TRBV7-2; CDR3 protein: CASSAQGAGNIQYF
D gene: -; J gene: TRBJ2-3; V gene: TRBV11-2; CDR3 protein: CASSLTRNRLAASTDTQYF
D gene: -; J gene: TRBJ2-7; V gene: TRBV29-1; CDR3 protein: CSVVAGPGYEQYF
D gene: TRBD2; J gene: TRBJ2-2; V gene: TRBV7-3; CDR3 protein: CASSLGASGITGELFF
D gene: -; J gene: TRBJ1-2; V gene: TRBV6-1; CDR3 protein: CASSTEHRGDYGYTF
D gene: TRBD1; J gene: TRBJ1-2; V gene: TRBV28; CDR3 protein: CASSLHRDRYSNYGYTF